This record concerns one T cell receptor (beta chain) sequence. This clone was detected only a few times. This receptor's antigen is unknown. No base quality information exists; no much larger clone differs at one position. Unstimulated CD4+ memory cells were also sequenced in three donor pairs, together with CD4+ naive, CD8+ TEMRA, CD8+ naive and CD8+ effector memory subsets. TCRbeta CDR3 sequencing was performed on sorted unstimulated T cells and on proliferating T cells recovered from mixed lymphocyte reactions. Fresh whole blood from around 11 HLA-typed healthy donors was used to isolate PBMCs. The data originate from a study of siplizumab effects on memory and regulatory T cells (dated by TCRdb to between 2018 and 2021). For context, the study as a whole: The effect of the anti-CD2 antibody siplizumab on alloreactive T-cell subsets was examined in allogeneic mixed lymphocyte reactions constructed from human PBMCs.

V loses 7 bases, J loses 2 bases, and the germline ends lie 15 bases apart. Including the terminal cysteine and phenylalanine, the CDR3 comprises 14 residues. The read is trimmed to its CDR3 DNA, 42 bases read in frame from base 1. CDR1 and CDR2 (WSHSY, SAAADI) derive from the germline V gene. What the research found in general, with its limitations: Because sequences at frequencies below about 10^-5 were poorly captured, only a minor fraction of alloreactive clones could be mapped back to unstimulated subsets. The cumulative frequency of alloreactive sequences traceable to unstimulated CD4+ memory T cells was significantly reduced by siplizumab. About 75-96% of proliferating CD4+ or CD8+ clones could not be given a naive or memory phenotype. Among mappable alloreactive CD4+ clones, an average Treg-derived fraction of roughly 69% was observed with siplizumab, compared with roughly 28% in control reactions. Whether proliferating Tregs from siplizumab cultures were suppressive was not functionally confirmed. Unstimulated naive T cells appeared to be more diverse than memory T cells, and naive cells seemed to make a substantial contribution to the alloresponse.

Library method: the immunoSEQ multiplex PCR assay. Some 1.1 x 10^5 TCR templates per sample were assayed by the deep sequencing platform. Genomic DNA extracted from sorted T cells was used for TCRbeta CDR3 sequencing. The paper's data handling went like this. Clonal analysis of TCRbeta CDR3 data was done in the R programming language. Unstimulated samples were compared with post-reaction CFSE-low samples to define alloreactive CD4+ and CD8+ clones. Alloreactive CD4+ clones were assigned to regulatory or non-regulatory origin by matching sequences to sorted unstimulated Treg and non-Treg repertoires. TCRdb limited this immuneACCESS table to in-frame rearrangements with V and J called. A share of clones is missing; checked studies link under half to unresolved V genes, and the rest is unexplained. V, J and clone size derive from that table, while D and trimming were established from the DNA sequence. For this sample there are about 50,000 clones; roughly 90% appear just once. Less than 0.35% of the sample is taken by the ten largest.

What was sequenced was naive CD8+ T cells sorted from blood. This sample's cell subset or site label indicates: unstimulated naive T cells. This clonotype was sampled from a human donor in good health. The receptor chain draws on TRBV10-2 and TRBJ2-7; TRBD1 could be the D gene, as 6 bases match. The DNA sequence follows: TGCGCCAGCATGACAGGTCTTGGTACCTACGAGCAGTACTTC. Translated, this gives CASMTGLGTYEQYF.